This T cell receptor beta chain came from a study of metastatic and nonmetastatic thyroid tumors. Study-level information: For malignant and benign thyroid patients, tumor or nodule tissue and blood were the sources whose repertoires were compared. Study-wide points: In both blood and tumor samples, TCR beta diversity was reported significantly higher for malignant than benign nodules.

The CDR3 contains 15 residues. Per germline, CDR1 SSHAT and CDR2 FNYEAQ (reference sequence). This clone appeared many times. Its specificity is unknown. A read error may produce the germline difference seen at one junction end. No patient received treatment before thyroid surgery. Authors' data handling: Building a distant-metastasis classifier for papillary thyroid cancer drew on CDR3 differences across clinicopathological groups. MiXCR was used by TCRdb to re-call the PCR reads. The V and J calls shown here were made by TCRdb, not taken from the authors' results. The table has approximately 74,000 clones, over 12% seen once.

This chain uses TRBV7-7 with TRBJ2-1; perhaps TRBD1 as D (5 bases). Sequenced sample: blood. This TCR derives from a male donor with papillary thyroid cancer or a benign thyroid nodule (not recorded which). Some clones in this sample may be carry-over from other donors' samples. The CDR3 loop is CASSISGDRYNEQFF. The CDR3 DNA follows: TGTGCTAGCAGCATTTCCGGAGACAGATACAATGAGCAGTTCTTC.